This passage covers 4 T cell receptor beta chains from one sample sequenced in a study of blood T cell repertoires in COVID-19. Sequencing was performed with immunoSEQ multiplex PCR; in TCRdb, only in-frame clones are kept and a portion is missing. The sample lists around 280,000 clones, roughly 90% occurring once. The sequencing sample was made of PBMCs or T cells enriched from blood (not recorded which). These receptor sequences come from a woman aged 18-29 years with acute COVID-19.

The CDR3 protein is CASSEGGTGGHEQYF. CDR3 sequence (DNA): TGTGCCAGCAGTGAGGGTGGGACAGGGGGCCACGAGCAGTACTTC. The chain combines TRBV25-1 with TRBJ2-7; TRBD1 aligns across 12 bases. Trimming at V came to 3 bases and at J to 5 bases, leaving 5 bases not matched to a gene. Germline CDR1 and CDR2: MGHDK and SYGVNS. The CDR3 totals 15 residues.

The CDR3 loop is CSVVGSLDRGETQYF. As DNA, the CDR3 is TGCAGCGTTGTAGGGAGTCTAGACCGGGGGGAGACCCAGTACTTC. The chain employs TRBV29-1 and TRBJ2-5; possible D gene TRBD2, 6 bases. Looked up from germline, CDR1 is SQVTM and CDR2 is ANQGSEA. The CDR3 loop spans 15 amino acids. V was clipped by 4 bases and J by 5 bases, with 20 bases between them.

The chain recombines TRBV7-9 with TRBJ2-5, with 7 bases identical to TRBD1. The V gene's germline CDR1 is SEHNR and CDR2 FQNEAQ (reference sequence). J was trimmed by 2 bases and V by 5 bases; bases with no gene match: 8. The CDR3 has 15 residues. The CDR3 DNA reads as TGTGCCAGCAGCCCCAGTGGACAGGTGCAAGAGACCCAGTACTTC. It is translated as CASSPSGQVQETQYF.

The rearrangement uses TRBV5-4 and TRBJ2-5, with 8 bases aligning to TRBD2. The V and J ends lost 0 bases and 4 bases, in that order; junction bases with no gene match: 2. Per germline, CDR1 SGHNT and CDR2 YYREEE (reference sequence). This CDR3 is 14 amino acids long. CDR3 amino acids: CASSLGGGRETQYF. The CDR3 region has the DNA TGTGCCAGCAGCTTGGGCGGGGGGCGAGAGACCCAGTACTTC.